This T cell receptor (beta chain) stems from a study of IL-17A CD8 T cells in psoriatic arthritis synovium. About the investigation overall: The study was designed to define the phenotype, molecular profile and function of synovial IL-17A+CD8+ T cells in the pathogenesis of psoriatic arthritis. General findings and caveats noted by the study authors: Only three patients were included in the TCR sequencing, a limited sample size that the authors acknowledged. In psoriatic arthritis, TCRbeta sequencing revealed that synovial Tc17 cells were polyclonal (median clonality around 0.08). Although some individual clones took up over 4% of the repertoire, most synovial CD8+ subsets stayed polyclonal. In two patients, many Tc17 clones were shared with the synovial Tc1 population, giving Morisita overlap indices above 0.75. Cells were obtained from synovial fluid rather than synovial tissue, because no psoriatic arthritis synovial tissue samples were available.

After DNA extraction (Qiagen), TCRbeta V-D-J rearrangements were amplified in a bias-controlled manner and then sequenced at high throughput (immunoSEQ; Adaptive Biotech). The authors' analysis ran thus. The immunoSEQ Analyzer platform was used for sequence-level analysis of productive sequences. Clonality was calculated as 1 minus Pielou's evenness, with values from 0 (highly polyclonal) to 1 (monoclonal). The Morisita index, ranging from 0 (no similarity) to 1 (complete similarity), was used to quantify repertoire overlap between subsets. Here the immuneACCESS table is served through TCRdb, limited to in-frame sequences with V and J called. Missing clones are a known gap in these copies; in checked studies unresolved V genes cover under half, and the rest lacks a known reason. Clone size and V and J calls were adopted from that table, with D and trimming inferred from the DNA. This sample holds 1,500 to 2,500 clones; 65% to 75% were observed only once. Roughly 12% of the sample rests with the top ten.

Worth noting for this clone: Its antigen specificity is not known. Base qualities are missing; no much larger clone stands one base away.

CD3+ T cells isolated by magnetic separation were stimulated with PMA and ionomycin for around 1.6 hours and then labeled using IL-17A and IFNgamma cytokine secretion assays. Synovial fluid effusions were aspirated from actively inflamed joints of psoriatic arthritis patients. For each patient, synovial fluid served as the source from which three memory CD8+ T cell populations were isolated by sorting: Tc1 cells (IL-17A-IFNgamma+), Tc17 cells (IL-17A+) and the bulk memory fraction, allowing their TCR repertoires to be compared. Psoriatic arthritis patients met the Classification of Psoriatic Arthritis Study Group (CASPAR) criteria. After counterstaining with viability dye plus anti-CD3, CD8, CD14 and CD4 antibodies, the cytokine-secreting cells were sorted on a BD FACSAria. TCRbeta sequencing was performed on sorted synovial fluid CD8+ T cell subsets from a few patients with psoriatic arthritis. Synovial fluid mononuclear cells were isolated using Lymphoprep and were cryopreserved in liquid nitrogen prior to use. Cryopreservation medium contained around 50% fetal calf serum and around 9.5% dimethyl sulfoxide.

Taken from the germline V gene (reference sequence), the CDR1 and CDR2 loops are MNHEY and SMNVEV. The trim is 6 bases for V and 0 bases for J, with a gap of 15 bases between the germline ends. Taken from cysteine to phenylalanine, the CDR3 has 16 residues. Only the CDR3 DNA is retained, 48 bases long and in frame from the first base. The chain links TRBV27 with TRBJ2-1, with no confidently assigned D gene. Sequenced material: IL-17A+ (IFN-gamma+/-) memory CD8+ T cells from synovial fluid. This specimen's cell subset or site label, per the study, means: IL-17A+IFNgamma+/- memory CD8+ (Tc17) cells. The receptor was derived from a human donor with psoriatic arthritis. The CDR3 reads CASSTRTTPSYNEQFF. Here is the DNA: TGTGCCAGCAGCACACGAACTACCCCCTCCTACAATGAGCAGTTCTTC.